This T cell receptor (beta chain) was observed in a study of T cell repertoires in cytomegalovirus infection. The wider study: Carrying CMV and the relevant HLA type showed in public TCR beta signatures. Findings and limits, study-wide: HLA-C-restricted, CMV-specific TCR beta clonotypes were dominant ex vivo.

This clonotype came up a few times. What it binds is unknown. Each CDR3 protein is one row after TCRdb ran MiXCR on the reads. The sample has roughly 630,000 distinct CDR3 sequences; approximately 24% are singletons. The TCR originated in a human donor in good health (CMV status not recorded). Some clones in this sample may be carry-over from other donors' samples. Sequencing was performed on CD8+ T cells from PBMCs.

The CDR3 region has the DNA TGTGCCAGCAGTCCCCTCCTAGCGGTATACAATGAGCAGTTCTTC. It is translated as CASSPLLAVYNEQFF. V usage is TRBV14 and J usage is TRBJ2-1, with 7 bases identical to TRBD2. V gave up 6 bases and J gave up 4 bases; unmatched junction bases: 9. CDR1 and CDR2 (germline): SGHDN, FVKESK. The CDR3 sequence is 15 residues long. Full variable domain (outside the CDR3, taken from reference TRBV14 and TRBJ2-1): EAGVTQFPSHSVIEKGQTVTLRCDPISGHDNLYWYRRVMGKEIKFLLHFVKESKQDESGMPNNRFLAERTGGTYSTLKVQPAELEDSGVYFCASSPLLAVYNEQFFGPGTRLTVL.